Presented here are 10 T cell receptor beta chains from one specimen sequenced in a study of spatial heterogeneity in lung cancer. MiXCR, run by TCRdb on the 5' RACE reads, gives a single entry per CDR3 protein. Found here are around 30,000 distinct CDR3 sequences, around 8% of them singletons; the top ten hold around 36%. Time point denoted: sample taken at primary tumor resection. Extraction of whole RNA from tumor, nontumor lung or frozen PBMC preceded unsorted sequencing. Here the sequenced sample was PBMCs, taken at surgery. These receptor sequences come from a female donor with early-stage non-small cell lung cancer.

This clonotype was counted between two and nine times. The junction departs from germline at one end; a sequencing error may be responsible. The chain is built from TRBV6-5 and TRBJ1-5; TRBD1 agrees at 7 bases. Germline V gene sequence: CDR1 MNHEY, CDR2 SVGAGI. This CDR3 contains 15 residues. CDR3 region: CASSYWGQFNQPQHF. CDR3 DNA: TGTGCCAGCAGCTACTGGGGACAGTTTAATCAGCCCCAGCATTTT.

This clonotype was detected many times. This chain uses TRBV11-2 with TRBJ2-5; maybe TRBD2 (5 bases). V lost 5 bases and J 6 bases, leaving 10 bases between the germline ends. The CDR3 extends over 12 amino acids. CDR1 is SGHAT and CDR2 is FQNNGV in the germline V gene. As DNA, the CDR3 is TGTGCCAGCAGCCCTAGCATGAAGACCCAGTACTTC. It is translated as CASSPSMKTQYF.

In its sample, this clonotype was seen many times. The V call is TRBV3-1, the J call TRBJ1-2; the D gene is possibly TRBD1 (6 bases). This CDR3 is built from 15 residues. The ends were cut back, 4 bases at V and 9 bases at J, with 21 bases in the middle. From germline, CDR1 is LGHDT and CDR2 YNNKEL (reference sequence). In DNA, the CDR3 is TGTGCCAGCAGCCCCATAGGTCGGGGGGCGAAAAGCTACACCTTC. It specifies CASSPIGRGAKSYTF.

The J gene is TRBJ2-5, the V gene TRBV3-1, with D tentatively TRBD1 (6 bases). Per germline, CDR1 LGHDT and CDR2 YNNKEL (reference sequence). The CDR3 is 14 amino acids. Deletions cut 2 bases from V and 5 bases from J, with 12 bases between. The CDR3 sequence is CASSQWGQMETQYF. The DNA for the CDR3 is TGTGCCAGCAGCCAATGGGGGCAGATGGAGACCCAGTACTTC.

The rearrangement uses TRBV27 and TRBJ2-2, with D uncertain. The CDR3 length is 15 residues. The V and J ends lost 2 bases and 2 bases respectively, with 9 bases between them. Per germline, CDR1 MNHEY and CDR2 SMNVEV (reference sequence). In DNA form, the CDR3 reads TGTGCCAGCAGTTTAGTACAGCGCAACACCGGGGAGCTGTTTTTT. It encodes CASSLVQRNTGELFF.

This clonotype was seen repeatedly, ten times or more. The chain joins TRBV7-3 to TRBJ1-1; tentative D call: TRBD1 (6 bases). The CDR3 has 17 residues. V lost 1 base to trimming and J lost 9 bases, with 24 bases between them. Germline CDR1 is SGHTA and CDR2 is FQGTGA. The CDR3 coding sequence is TGTGCCAGCAGCTTAATCCCCCCTCGTACAGGGATGGGGAAAGCTTTCTTT. It yields the protein CASSLIPPRTGMGKAFF.

This clonotype was found a few times. The rearrangement joins TRBV23-1 to TRBJ2-2, with 9 bases matching TRBD2. TRBV23-1 is an ORF, and what it does is uncertain. This CDR3 region has 19 residues. J gave up 5 bases and V 2 bases, and 15 bases lay outside the gene matches. CDR3 bases: TGCGCCAGCAGTCAACCACCATGGAATAGCGGGAGTCGAACCGGGGAGCTGTTTTTT. Translated: CASSQPPWNSGSRTGELFF.

This clonotype was seen repeatedly, ten times or more. The genes are TRBV28 and TRBJ1-2; possibly TRBD1 for D (5 bases). CDR3 length: 13 amino acids. The V gene's germline CDR1 is MDHEN and CDR2 SYDVKM. V was shortened by 2 bases and J by 8 bases, with 12 bases between the two germline ends. The CDR3 sequence: CASSLLAGLGYTF. The CDR3 DNA sequence: TGTGCCAGCAGTTTACTCGCAGGGCTGGGCTACACCTTC.

V and J are TRBV19 and TRBJ2-1; the D gene is possibly TRBD2 (6 bases). The V and J ends lost 2 bases and 0 bases respectively, with 14 bases between them. From germline, CDR1 is LNHDA and CDR2 SQIVND (reference sequence). The CDR3 is 17 residues long. CDR3 coding DNA: TGTGCCAGTAGTATATCTCGTATCGGGAGCTCCTACAATGAGCAGTTCTTC. It encodes CASSISRIGSSYNEQFF.

The sample holds many counts of this clonotype. This chain connects TRBV29-1 to TRBJ2-7; D remains unclear. CDR1 and CDR2 (germline): SQVTM, ANQGSEA. The V end lost 4 bases, the J end lost 0 bases, and 7 bases lay between the germline ends. The CDR3 has 12 amino acids. The DNA for the CDR3 is TGCAGCGTTGTTGGAAACTCCTACGAGCAGTACTTC. It encodes CSVVGNSYEQYF.